What follows is one T cell receptor beta chain and its context. The data belong to a study of blood T cell repertoires in COVID-19. Study overall: Specimens from acute and convalescent COVID-19 originated in the United States, Italy and Spain. PBMCs, B-cell-depleted T cells, or T cells were the source of the cDNA or gDNA that made up the material.

The germline V gene encodes CDR1 SGHAT and CDR2 FQNNGV. This CDR3 comprises 15 residues. Deletions cut 5 bases from V and 5 bases from J, with 17 bases between. In the study's own analysis: Nucleated cell counts were estimated from reference gene primer amplification. Produced via immunoSEQ multiplex PCR; TCRdb's table is partial and in-frame only. V and J calls and clone size are copied from that table; D and trimming were computed from the DNA. Here the sample spans under 200,000 clones, 70% to 90% being singletons. The V call is TRBV11-2, the J call TRBJ2-3; TRBD2 might be the D (7 bases). Source material: peripheral blood. This TCR derives from a man between 60 and 70 years old with active or convalescent COVID-19. The CDR3: CASSPGRGARDTQYF. DNA for the CDR3: TGTGCCAGCAGCCCCGGCCGGGGGGCCAGAGATACGCAGTATTTT. Filled out from reference TRBV11-2 and TRBJ2-3, the complete variable domain reads EAGVAQSPRYKIIEKRQSVAFWCNPISGHATLYWYQQILGQGPKLLIQFQNNGVVDDSQLPKDRFSAERLKGVDSTLKIQPAKLEDSAVYLCASSPGRGARDTQYFGPGTRLTVL.